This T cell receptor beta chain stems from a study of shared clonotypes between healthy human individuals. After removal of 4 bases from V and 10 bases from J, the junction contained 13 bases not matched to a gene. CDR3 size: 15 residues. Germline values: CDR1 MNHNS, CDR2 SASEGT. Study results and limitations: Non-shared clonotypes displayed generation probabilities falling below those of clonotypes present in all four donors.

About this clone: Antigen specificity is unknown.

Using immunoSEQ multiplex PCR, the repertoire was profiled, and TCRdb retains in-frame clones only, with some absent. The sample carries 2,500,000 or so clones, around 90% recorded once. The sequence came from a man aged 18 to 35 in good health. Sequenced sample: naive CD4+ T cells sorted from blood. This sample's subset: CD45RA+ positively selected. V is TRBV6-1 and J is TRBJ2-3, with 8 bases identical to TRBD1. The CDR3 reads CASSVGQGLPGAQYF. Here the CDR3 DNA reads TGTGCCAGCAGTGTAGGACAGGGCCTGCCCGGGGCGCAGTATTTT.